This T cell receptor beta chain was found in a study of blood T cells in healthy people across ages. Whole-study results and caveats: Diversity of TCR beta per million T cells declined in a roughly linear way with age. Without sorted subsets, naive and antigen-experienced compartments could not be conclusively compared.

This clonotype turned up a few times. Its cognate antigen is unknown. Together with a sample-barcoded 5' primer, a J-beta primer mix was included in a second PCR lasting roughly 6 to 12 cycles. Every individual sample yielded 2.5 million or more paired-end reads (each containing CDR3). TCRdb fed the 5' RACE reads into MiXCR, producing one record per CDR3 protein. The table has some 900,000 distinct CDR3 sequences, around 48% seen once. Each sample had at least 6 million PBMCs isolated. V was clipped by 5 bases and J by 1 base; unmatched bases: 11. Germline V gives CDR1 DFQATT, CDR2 SNEGSKA (reference sequence). The CDR3 runs 17 residues.

The rearrangement links TRBV20-1 to TRBJ2-3; 11 bases fit TRBD2. This receptor was obtained from a man aged 25-45 years in good health. The specimen was blood. In DNA form, the CDR3 reads TGCAGTGCTTCCCGACTAGCGGGGATGTCTGGCACAGATACGCAGTATTTT. Its protein product is CSASRLAGMSGTDTQYF.